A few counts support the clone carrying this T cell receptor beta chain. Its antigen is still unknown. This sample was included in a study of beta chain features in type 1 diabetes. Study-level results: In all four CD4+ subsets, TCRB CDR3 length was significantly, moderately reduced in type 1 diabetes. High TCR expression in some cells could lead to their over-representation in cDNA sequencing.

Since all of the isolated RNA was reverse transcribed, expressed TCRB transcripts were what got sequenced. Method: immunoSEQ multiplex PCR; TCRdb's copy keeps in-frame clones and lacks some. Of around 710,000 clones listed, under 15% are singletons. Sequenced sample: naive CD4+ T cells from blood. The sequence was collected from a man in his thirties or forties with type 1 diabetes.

Here the CDR3 DNA reads TGTGCCTACCAGCGGGGGGGCACAGATACGCAGTATTTT. The encoded protein is CAYQRGGTDTQYF. The chain is built from TRBV30 and TRBJ2-3; 9 bases map to TRBD2. This CDR3 spans 13 amino acids. Germline trimming cut 7 bases from V and 1 base from J; bases unmatched to any gene: 3. The germline CDR1 and CDR2 sequences are GTSNPN and SVGIG (reference sequence).